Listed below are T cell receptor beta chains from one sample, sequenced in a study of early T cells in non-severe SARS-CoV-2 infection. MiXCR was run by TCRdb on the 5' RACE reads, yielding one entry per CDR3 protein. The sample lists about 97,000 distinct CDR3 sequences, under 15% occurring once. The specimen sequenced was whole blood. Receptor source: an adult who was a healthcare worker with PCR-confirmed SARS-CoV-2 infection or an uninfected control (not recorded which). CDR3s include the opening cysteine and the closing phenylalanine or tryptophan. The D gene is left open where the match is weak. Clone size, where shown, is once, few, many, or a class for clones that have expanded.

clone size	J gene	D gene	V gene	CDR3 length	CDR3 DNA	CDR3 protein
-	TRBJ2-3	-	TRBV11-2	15	TGTGCCAGCAGGTGGGGGGCTTATAGGACAGATACGCAGTATTTT	CASRWGAYRTDTQYF
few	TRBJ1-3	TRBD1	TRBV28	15	TGTGCCAGCAGTTTACCCGGGACAGGAAGGGACACCATATATTTT	CASSLPGTGRDTIYF
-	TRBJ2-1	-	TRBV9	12	TGTGCCAGCAGCGTAGATTGGCATGAGCAGTTCTTC	CASSVDWHEQFF
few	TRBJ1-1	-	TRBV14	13	TGTGCCAGCAGCCGGTCTCTGGGGACTGAAGCTTTCTTT	CASSRSLGTEAFF
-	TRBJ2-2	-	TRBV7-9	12	TGTGCCAGCAGCTTCCAATTCGGGGAGCTGTTTTTT	CASSFQFGELFF
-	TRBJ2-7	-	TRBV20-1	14	TGCAGTGCTAGCGGGACAAGCTTCACCGACGAGCAGTACTTC	CSASGTSFTDEQYF
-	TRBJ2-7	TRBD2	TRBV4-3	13	TGCGCCAGCAGCCCCCGGGAGGACTCCGAGCAGTACTTC	CASSPREDSEQYF
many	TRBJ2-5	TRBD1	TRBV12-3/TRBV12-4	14	TGTGCCAGCAGCCCGACAGGGGGCCAAGAGACCCAGTACTTC	CASSPTGGQETQYF
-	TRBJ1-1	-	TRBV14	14	TGTGCCAGCCGACAACAGGGATCCCTGACTGAAGCTTTCTTT	CASRQQGSLTEAFF
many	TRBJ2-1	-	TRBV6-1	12	TGTGCCAGCAGTGCCCTTCTGGGTGAGCAGTTCTTC	CASSALLGEQFF